This paragraph covers one T cell receptor (beta chain) sequence. No antigen is known for it. This sample was included in a study of cytomegalovirus exposure and HLA in healthy donors. Whole-study results and caveats: TCR beta V- and J-gene trimming was later associated with a missense DCLRE1C variant. In a later analysis, compared with equally common non-associated chains, HLA-associated beta chains were more expanded. It emerged from a later analysis that several of the most significant clusters appeared to be linked to common viral pathogens.

This CDR3 region has 12 residues. Germline CDR1 is MNHNY and CDR2 is SVGAGI (reference sequence). V lost 6 bases and J lost 8, with 13 bases in between. Amplification used 60 Vbeta primers and 13 Jbeta primers. Clones were read by immunoSEQ multiplex PCR, and TCRdb kept only the in-frame ones, dropping some. The table includes 150,000 to 200,000 clones, 83% detected once. The genes are TRBV6-6 and TRBJ1-2; perhaps TRBD1 as D (6 bases). The sequencing input was PBMCs. The TCR originated in a man between 45 and 60 years old in good health and CMV-seropositive. CDR3 nucleotides: TGTGCCAGCAGCCCCACAGGGTTCGGCTACACCTTC. Translated: CASSPTGFGYTF.